This T cell receptor (beta chain) was found in a study of T cell changes during pregnancy in multiple sclerosis. V shed 6 bases and J 1 base; nucleotides not matched to a gene: 5. The germline V gene has CDR1 MDHEN and CDR2 SYDVKM. This CDR3 has 16 residues. Method: immunoSEQ multiplex PCR; TCRdb's copy keeps in-frame clones and lacks some. The sample lists tens of thousands of clones, roughly nine tenths seen once, with roughly 8.4% in the top ten. The sequence was collected from a female donor with multiple sclerosis, enrolled in a pregnancy study. The input for sequencing was CD8+ T cells from peripheral blood mononuclear cells, taken after pregnancy. This rearrangement joins TRBV28 to TRBJ2-2, with 10 nucleotides matching TRBD2. CDR3 nucleotide sequence: TGTGCCAGCAGGCCTAGCGGGAGAGAGAACACCGGGGAGCTGTTTTTT. It codes for CASRPSGRENTGELFF.